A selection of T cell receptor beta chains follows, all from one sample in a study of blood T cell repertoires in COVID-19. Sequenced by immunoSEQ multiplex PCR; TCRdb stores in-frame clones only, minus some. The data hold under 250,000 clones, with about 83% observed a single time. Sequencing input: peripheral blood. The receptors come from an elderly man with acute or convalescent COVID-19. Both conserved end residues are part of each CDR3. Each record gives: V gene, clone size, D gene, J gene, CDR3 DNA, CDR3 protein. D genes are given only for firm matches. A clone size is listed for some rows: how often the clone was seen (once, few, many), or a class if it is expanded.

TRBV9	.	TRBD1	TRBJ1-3	TGTGCCAGCAGCCCCCGGACAGGGGTAGGAAACACCATATATTTT	CASSPRTGVGNTIYF
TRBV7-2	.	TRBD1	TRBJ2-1	TGTGCCAGCAGCAGGAGGGACAGGGGATTTTACAATGAGCAGTTCTTC	CASSRRDRGFYNEQFF
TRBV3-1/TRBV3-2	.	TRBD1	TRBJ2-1	TGTGCCAGCAGCCCAGGGGGCTCGTACAATGAGCAGTTCTTC	CASSPGGSYNEQFF
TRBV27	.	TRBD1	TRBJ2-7	TGTGCCAGCAGTTTCCAGGGACAGCCGAGCTCCTACGAGCAGTACTTC	CASSFQGQPSSYEQYF
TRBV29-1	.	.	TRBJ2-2	TGCAGCGTGTCGGGGATAGCGGCGAACACCGGGGAGCTGTTTTTT	CSVSGIAANTGELFF
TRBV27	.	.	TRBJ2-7	TGTGCCAGCGGTGGCGGGCTTGCCTACGAGCAGTACTTC	CASGGGLAYEQYF
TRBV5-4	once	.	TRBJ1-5	TGTGCCAGCAGCTTGAAAGGGGCTACTAATCAGCCCCAGCATTTT	CASSLKGATNQPQHF
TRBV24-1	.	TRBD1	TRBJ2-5	TGTGCCACCAGTGATATTGGACAGGGAAGAGGTGAGACCCAGTACTTC	CATSDIGQGRGETQYF
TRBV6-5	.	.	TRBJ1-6	TGTGCCATCCGGAGGGGCATGGGGTATAATTCACCCCTCCACTTT	CAIRRGMGYNSPLHF
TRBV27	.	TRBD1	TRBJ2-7	TGTGCCAGCAGTTTACACCGGACAGGGGGGTACGAGCAGTACTTC	CASSLHRTGGYEQYF
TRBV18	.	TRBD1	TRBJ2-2	TGTGCCAGCTCACTTGCGTGGACAGGTTCTTCCCAACAGGAGCTGTTTTTT	CASSLAWTGSSQQELFF
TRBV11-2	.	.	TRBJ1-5	TGTGCCAGCAGCGCACAGCCCAATCAGCCCCAGCATTTT	CASSAQPNQPQHF
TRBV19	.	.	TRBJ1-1	TGTGCCAGTACCGTGGGGGCCGGTGAAGCTTTCTTT	CASTVGAGEAFF
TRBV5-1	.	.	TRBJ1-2	TGCGCCAGCAGCCCGCCTGCAGGAAGGAATATTAATTCTAACTATGGCTACACCTTC	CASSPPAGRNINSNYGYTF
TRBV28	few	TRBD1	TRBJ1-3	TGTGCCAGCAGTGGGACAGGGGGCGTTGGAAACACCATATATTTT	CASSGTGGVGNTIYF
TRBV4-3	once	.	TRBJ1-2	TGCGCCAGCAGCCAAGTTTTACCCCCGGAGGCGGGGCTGGCCTATGGCTACACCTTC	CASSQVLPPEAGLAYGYTF
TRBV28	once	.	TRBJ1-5	TGTGCCAGCCGTACAGGGAATCAGCCCCAGCATTTT	CASRTGNQPQHF
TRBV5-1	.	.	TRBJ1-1	TGCGCCAGCAGCTCGGACTGGGCACGCATGAACACTGAAGCTTTCTTT	CASSSDWARMNTEAFF
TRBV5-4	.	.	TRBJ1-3	TGTGCCAGCAGCTTGGATCAGGGATCTGGAAACACCATATATTTT	CASSLDQGSGNTIYF
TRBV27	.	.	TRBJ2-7	TGTGCCAGCAGCCCCGGATCGAGGAACTACGAGCAGTACTTC	CASSPGSRNYEQYF
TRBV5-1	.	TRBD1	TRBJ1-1	TGCGCCAGCAGCTTGACCCTACGGGACAGGGGGGAAGCTTTCTTT	CASSLTLRDRGEAFF
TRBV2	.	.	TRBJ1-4	TGTGCCAGCTCTTATGAGTATGGTGAAAAACTGTTTTTT	CASSYEYGEKLFF
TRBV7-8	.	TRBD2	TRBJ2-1	TGTGCCAGCACCCTGGCTAGCGGGGTCTGGAATGAGCAGTTCTTC	CASTLASGVWNEQFF
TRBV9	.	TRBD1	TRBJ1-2	TGTGCCAGCAGCGCCGGGACAGGCAGCCCTAACTATGGCTACACCTTC	CASSAGTGSPNYGYTF
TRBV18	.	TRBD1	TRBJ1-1	TGTGCCAGCTCACCAGGACAGGATACTGAAGCTTTCTTT	CASSPGQDTEAFF
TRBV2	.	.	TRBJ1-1	TGTGCCAGCAGTTCCTCGGGGGGCGGATACACTGAAGCTTTCTTT	CASSSSGGGYTEAFF
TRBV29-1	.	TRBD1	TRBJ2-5	TGCAGCGTTGATTTAACAGGGGATCGAGAGACCCAGTACTTC	CSVDLTGDRETQYF
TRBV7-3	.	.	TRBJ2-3	TGTGCCAGCAGCCTGGGGCCCACCGATACGCAGTATTTT	CASSLGPTDTQYF
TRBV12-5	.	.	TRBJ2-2	TGTGTTCGAGAAGGGGGTGGGGAGCTGTTTTTT	CVREGGGELFF
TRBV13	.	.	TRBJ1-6	TGTGCCAGCAGCCCTACCGGTACCGAAGTTCCCCTCCACTTT	CASSPTGTEVPLHF
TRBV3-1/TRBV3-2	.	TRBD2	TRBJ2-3	TGTGCCAGTCGTCGTAGCGGGGGAGGAGATACGCAGTATTTT	CASRRSGGGDTQYF
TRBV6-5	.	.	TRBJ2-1	TGTGCCAGCAGTTACTCACATGGGGCCGGTGAGCAGTTCTTC	CASSYSHGAGEQFF
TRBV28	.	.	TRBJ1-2	TGTGCCAGTAATCAGCGAGGTGGCTACACCTTC	CASNQRGGYTF
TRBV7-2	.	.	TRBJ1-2	TGTGCCAGCAGCCCTCGGGGGGGCGAATATGGCTACACCTTC	CASSPRGGEYGYTF
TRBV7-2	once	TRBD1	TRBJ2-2	TGTGCCAGCAGGCGGGACAGGGGTGAGACCGGGGAGCTGTTTTTT	CASRRDRGETGELFF